The rows below give T cell receptor beta chains drawn from one sample of a study of T cell responses to AZD1222 COVID-19 vaccine. Assay used: immunoSEQ multiplex PCR; TCRdb lists only in-frame clones, some missing. This sample has around 200,000 clones, with around 90% found just once. This specimen was peripheral blood, taken 28 days after the second AZD1222 dose. The receptor set was obtained from an adult who received the AZD1222 COVID-19 vaccine. Each CDR3 is given with its conserved first and last residue. A D gene is named only where the DNA matches it firmly. Not every row has a clone size; where given, it reads once, few, many or a size class.

size	V	J	D	CDR3	DNA
NA	TRBV6-5	TRBJ2-2	TRBD2	CASKLAGGNTGELFF	TGTGCCTCCAAACTAGCGGGGGGGAACACCGGGGAGCTGTTTTTT
NA	TRBV5-6	TRBJ2-1	NA	CASSFLGSYNEQFF	TGTGCCAGCAGCTTTTTGGGATCCTACAATGAGCAGTTCTTC
NA	TRBV6-4	TRBJ2-1	NA	CASSFWASSNEQFF	TGTGCCAGCAGTTTTTGGGCTAGCAGCAATGAGCAGTTCTTC
NA	TRBV30	TRBJ1-1	NA	CAWSRVANTEAFF	TGTGCCTGGAGTAGGGTTGCGAACACTGAAGCTTTCTTT
NA	TRBV25-1	TRBJ1-1	NA	CASRAYPGSTEAFF	TGTGCCAGCAGGGCCTACCCAGGGAGCACTGAAGCTTTCTTT
few	TRBV7-2	TRBJ1-2	NA	CASSLGGNYGYTF	TGTGCCAGCAGCTTAGGGGGTAACTATGGCTACACCTTC
once	TRBV9	TRBJ2-3	NA	CASSPTSTDTQYF	TGTGCCAGCAGCCCCACGTCGACAGATACGCAGTATTTT
NA	TRBV28	TRBJ2-3	TRBD2	CASSISSGILADTQYF	TGTGCCAGCAGTATCTCTAGCGGGATCCTCGCAGATACGCAGTATTTT
once	TRBV10-3	TRBJ1-1	NA	CAISADRFEAFF	TGTGCCATCAGTGCGGACAGATTTGAAGCTTTCTTT
NA	TRBV5-4	TRBJ1-1	NA	CASSLDRNTEAFF	TGTGCCAGCAGCCTGGACAGGAACACTGAAGCTTTCTTT
NA	TRBV2	TRBJ2-3	NA	CASSDFSGWGPGTDTQYF	TGTGCCAGCAGCGACTTTAGCGGGTGGGGGCCAGGCACAGATACGCAGTATTTT
NA	TRBV6-5	TRBJ2-5	TRBD1	CASKTGGKETQYF	TGTGCCAGCAAGACAGGGGGTAAAGAGACCCAGTACTTC
NA	TRBV25-1	TRBJ2-6	NA	CASSPGTPSGANVLTF	TGTGCCAGCAGTCCCGGGACCCCCTCTGGGGCCAACGTCCTGACTTTC
NA	TRBV27	TRBJ1-1	NA	CASRIVGDTEAFF	TGTGCCAGCAGAATAGTCGGGGACACTGAAGCTTTCTTT
NA	TRBV18	TRBJ2-3	NA	CASSPSGAADTQYF	TGTGCCAGCTCACCGTCCGGGGCTGCAGATACGCAGTATTTT
NA	TRBV28	TRBJ1-1	NA	CASSLGGPGNTEAFF	TGTGCCAGCAGTTTGGGCGGACCAGGGAACACTGAAGCTTTCTTT
NA	TRBV24-1	TRBJ2-5	TRBD2	CATSDPPPGLAGETQYF	TGTGCCACCAGTGATCCCCCTCCGGGACTAGCGGGGGAGACCCAGTACTTC